The 21 T cell receptor beta chains reported below all come from one sample, sequenced in a study of T cell repertoires in cytomegalovirus infection. These receptors are not linked to any known antigen. TCRdb reprocessed the reads via MiXCR and lists one record per CDR3 protein. The sample includes a few hundred thousand distinct CDR3 sequences, approximately 42% of them seen just once. The sample here was cultured PBMCs, taken from culture after CMV antigen stimulation. The receptors shown here come from a human donor in good health (CMV status not recorded). Some clones in this sample may be carry-over from other donors' samples.

The chain has TRBV7-2 and TRBJ2-1; 11 nucleotides agree with TRBD2. Losses at the gene ends were 0 bases for V and 8 bases for J; bases not matched to a gene: 6. Germline CDR1 is SGHTA and CDR2 is FQGNSA. There are 16 residues in the CDR3. CDR3 coding DNA: TGTGCCAGCAGCTTAGCGCTAGCGGGAGGAGTACATGAGCAGTTCTTC. This sequence encodes CASSLALAGGVHEQFF.

The chain links TRBV6-1 to TRBJ1-5, with 8 bases that match TRBD1. From germline, CDR1 is MNHNS and CDR2 SASEGT. The CDR3 length is 13 residues. The trim removed 7 bases at V and 4 bases at J, leaving 3 bases unmatched. CDR3 region: CASTDRANQPQHF. CDR3 DNA sequence: TGTGCCAGCACGGACAGGGCGAATCAGCCCCAGCATTTT.

This rearrangement joins TRBV7-2 to TRBJ2-3; D possibly corresponds to TRBD2 (6 bases). Germline CDR1 is SGHTA and CDR2 is FQGNSA. The CDR3 runs to 14 residues. Trimming shortened V by 5 bases and J by 2 bases, and 11 bases separated the two germline ends. In DNA form, the CDR3 reads TGTGCCAGCAGCCCCGGACTAAACACAGATACGCAGTATTTT. It yields the protein CASSPGLNTDTQYF.

The chain combines TRBV7-8 with TRBJ2-7; D is ambiguous. Trimming removed 2 bases from V and 2 bases from J, with 7 bases in between. Per the germline V gene, CDR1 is SGHVS and CDR2 is FQNEAQ. The CDR3 is made up of 13 amino acids. The CDR3 sequence is CASSLRFTYEQYF. DNA for the CDR3: TGTGCCAGCAGCTTAAGGTTCACCTACGAGCAGTACTTC.

This clonotype turned up a few times. The gene calls are TRBV20-1 and TRBJ1-1, with TRBD1 matching 9 bases. The trim removed 0 bases at V and 3 bases at J, leaving 5 bases unmatched. This CDR3 contains 15 residues. In germline, CDR1 is DFQATT, CDR2 SNEGSKA (reference sequence). CDR3 protein: CSARDRTGADTEAFF. The CDR3 DNA reads TGCAGTGCTAGAGATCGGACAGGGGCGGACACTGAAGCTTTCTTT.

The chain joins TRBV7-3 to TRBJ2-5; either TRBD1 or TRBD2 may supply D (5 bases each). The CDR3 covers 14 residues. Germline loops: CDR1 SGHTA, CDR2 FQGTGA. V lost 2 bases and J lost 7, with 14 bases in between. CDR3 in amino acids: CASSLGGPAGTQYF. In DNA, the CDR3 is TGTGCCAGCAGCTTAGGGGGACCAGCTGGGACCCAGTACTTC.

Notes on this clonotype: An end of the junction does not agree with germline; a read error may underlie this. The chain employs TRBV10-3 and TRBJ2-2; unclear D gene. Germline CDR1 and CDR2: ENHRY and SYGVKD. The CDR3 contains 13 residues. CDR3 sequence reads: CAFRPENTGELFF. The CDR3, as DNA: TGTGCCTTCAGACCTGAAAACACCGGGGAGCTGTTTTTT.

This clonotype has a handful of counts. This rearrangement joins TRBV6-2 or TRBV6-3 to TRBJ2-1, with TRBD2 matching 7 bases. Germline values: CDR1 MNHEY, CDR2 SVGEGT. The CDR3 covers 15 residues. Germline trimming cut 8 bases from V and 2 bases from J; bases unmatched to any gene: 9. Here the CDR3 reads CASWRSGETYNEQFF. The CDR3 region has the DNA TGTGCCAGCTGGAGGAGCGGGGAGACCTACAATGAGCAGTTCTTC.

This chain joins TRBV28 and TRBJ2-3; weak D call: TRBD2 (6 bases). CDR1 is MDHEN and CDR2 is SYDVKM in the germline V gene. The CDR3 contains 14 residues. V was clipped by 5 bases and J by 2 bases, with 11 bases between them. The CDR3 bases are TGTGCCAGCAGTGGGACTTCCATCACAGATACGCAGTATTTT. Translation: CASSGTSITDTQYF.

The chain joins TRBV7-2 to TRBJ1-2; TRBD1 matches 7 bases. CDR1 is SGHTA and CDR2 is FQGNSA in the germline V gene. V dropped 1 base and J dropped 4; count of bases not matched to a gene: 3. This CDR3 has 14 amino acids. The CDR3 is CASSLEQGPYGYTF. The CDR3 DNA reads TGTGCCAGCAGCTTAGAACAGGGGCCCTATGGCTACACCTTC.

This clonotype was seen a few times. V usage is TRBV7-2 and J usage is TRBJ2-5; D is unclear. The CDR3 covers 14 residues. CDR1 is SGHTA and CDR2 is FQGNSA in the germline V gene. Trimming removed 2 bases at V and 5 bases at J, with 12 bases between. The CDR3 reads CASSLRRGAETQYF. For the CDR3, the DNA is TGTGCCAGCAGCTTAAGGCGTGGTGCGGAGACCCAGTACTTC.

The chain recombines TRBV7-9 with TRBJ2-7; D call uncertain. V gave up 4 bases and J gave up 3 bases, with 19 bases separating them. The CDR3 contains 16 residues. The V gene's germline CDR1 is SEHNR and CDR2 FQNEAQ (reference sequence). The CDR3 is CASSSPTPNINYEQYF. The CDR3 DNA sequence: TGTGCCAGCAGCTCACCAACACCTAACATAAACTACGAGCAGTACTTC.

The CDR3 protein is CASRVSVGNQPQHF. The CDR3 bases are TGTGCCAGTAGGGTATCCGTGGGCAATCAGCCCCAGCATTTT. The chain joins TRBV19 to TRBJ1-5; D gene ambiguous. V was pared by 6 bases and J by 2 bases, with 11 bases between. Germline V gene data show CDR1 as LNHDA and CDR2 as SQIVND (reference sequence). The CDR3 runs to 14 residues. Looking up the rest from reference TRBV19 and TRBJ1-5 gives the full variable domain: DGGITQSPKYLFRKEGQNVTLSCEQNLNHDAMYWYRQDPGQGLRLIYYSQIVNDFQKGDIAEGYSVSREKKESFPLTVTSAQKNPTAFYLCASRVSVGNQPQHFGDGTRLSIL.

This sequence joins TRBV7-2 and TRBJ2-1; 7 bases are a match to TRBD2. V shed 1 base, J shed 1 base, and the junction held 4 bases outside the gene matches. CDR1 SGHTA and CDR2 FQGNSA come from the germline V gene. This CDR3 contains 16 residues. For the CDR3, the DNA is TGTGCCAGCAGCTTAGGTGCGGGGGTTTCCTACAATGAGCAGTTCTTC. Translating it yields CASSLGAGVSYNEQFF.

The CDR3 coding sequence is TGTGCCAGCAGTGTGGGGAACCGGGGATTATGGCAGTTCTTC. This encodes CASSVGNRGLWQFF. The chain links TRBV6-1 to TRBJ2-1; D may be TRBD2 (5 bases). The germline V gene has CDR1 MNHNS and CDR2 SASEGT. This CDR3 spans 14 amino acids. The V end was cut by 4 bases, the J end by 12 bases, with 19 bases between.

The rearrangement joins TRBV7-6 to TRBJ1-1, with no clear D. The CDR3 spans 13 residues. Germline V gives CDR1 SGHVS, CDR2 FNYEAQ. Trimming stripped 2 bases from V and 5 bases from J, with 9 bases between. The CDR3 DNA sequence: TGTGCCAGCAGCTTATCGGGGAGGACTGAAGCTTTCTTT. It specifies CASSLSGRTEAFF.

The chain couples TRBV5-4 to TRBJ2-1; the match to TRBD2 covers 10 bases. The CDR3 is 14 residues long. Trimming took 4 bases from V and 9 from J; bases not matched to a gene: 7. Germline V gene data show CDR1 as SGHNT and CDR2 as YYREEE (reference sequence). CDR3 in DNA: TGTGCCAGCAGCCTGAAGCGGGAGGGAGGTGAGCAGTTCTTC. It codes for CASSLKREGGEQFF.

This chain joins TRBV11-2 and TRBJ2-1; D possibly uses TRBD1 or TRBD2 (6 bases each). Trimming pared 4 bases from V and 0 bases from J, leaving 10 bases between. Germline values: CDR1 SGHAT, CDR2 FQNNGV. There are 15 residues in the CDR3. The DNA for the CDR3 is TGTGCCAGCAGCTGGTCGGGGGCCTCCTACAATGAGCAGTTCTTC. It specifies CASSWSGASYNEQFF.

This clonotype turned up a few times. This rearrangement joins TRBV7-8 to TRBJ2-5; maybe TRBD2 (6 bases). Germline V gene data show CDR1 as SGHVS and CDR2 as FQNEAQ. This CDR3 has 16 amino acids. V lost 6 bases to trimming and J lost 0 bases, with 17 bases between them. CDR3 nucleotides: TGTGCCAGCAGGCCGCCGCGGGGCTCATACCAAGAGACCCAGTACTTC. Its protein product is CASRPPRGSYQETQYF.

This clonotype came up a few times. The J gene is TRBJ2-3, the V gene TRBV24-1; D may match TRBD1 or TRBD2 (5 bases each). Germline V lookup: CDR1 KGHDR, CDR2 SFDVKD. V shed 0 bases and J shed 0 bases, with 9 bases lying between them. The CDR3 runs to 16 residues. The CDR3 sequence: CATSDLHGASTDTQYF. CDR3 coding DNA: TGTGCCACCAGTGATTTGCACGGGGCCAGCACAGATACGCAGTATTTT.

The V gene is TRBV19, the J gene TRBJ2-5; 9 bases are a match to TRBD2. The V and J ends lost 5 bases and 5 bases, in that order; junction bases with no gene match: 6. CDR1 and CDR2 (germline): LNHDA, SQIVND (reference sequence). This CDR3 has 14 amino acids. CDR3 loop: CASSVAGGLETQYF. DNA for the CDR3: TGTGCCAGTAGTGTGGCGGGGGGGCTGGAGACCCAGTACTTC.